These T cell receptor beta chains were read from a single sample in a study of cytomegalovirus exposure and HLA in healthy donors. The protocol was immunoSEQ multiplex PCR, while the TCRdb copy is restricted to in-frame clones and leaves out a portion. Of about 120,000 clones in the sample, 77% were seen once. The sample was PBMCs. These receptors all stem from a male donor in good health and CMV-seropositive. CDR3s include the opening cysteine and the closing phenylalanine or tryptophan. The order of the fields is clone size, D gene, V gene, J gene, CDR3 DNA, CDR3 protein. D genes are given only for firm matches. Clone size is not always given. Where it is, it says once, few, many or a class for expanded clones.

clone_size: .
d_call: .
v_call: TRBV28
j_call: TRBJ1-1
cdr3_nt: TGTGCCAGCAGGATATTAGGGGGTATGAACACTGAAGCTTTCTTT
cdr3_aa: CASRILGGMNTEAFF

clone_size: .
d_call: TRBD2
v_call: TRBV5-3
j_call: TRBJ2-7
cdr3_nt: TGTGCCAGAAGCTCCCCCCCGGGGGGTCGCGCCTACGAGCAGTACTTC
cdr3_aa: CARSSPPGGRAYEQYF

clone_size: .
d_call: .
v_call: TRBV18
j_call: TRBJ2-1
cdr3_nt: TGTGCCAGCTCACCACCGTCGAGCAATGAGCAGTTCTTC
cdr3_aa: CASSPPSSNEQFF

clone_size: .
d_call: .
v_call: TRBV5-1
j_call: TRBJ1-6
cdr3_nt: TGCGCCAGCAGCTTGGCTCAGGGATCCGATAATTCACCCCTCCACTTT
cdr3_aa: CASSLAQGSDNSPLHF

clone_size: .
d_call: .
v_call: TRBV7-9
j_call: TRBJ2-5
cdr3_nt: TGTTCCAGCAGTCGAGGTCCTCAAGAGACCCAGTACTTC
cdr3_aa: CSSSRGPQETQYF

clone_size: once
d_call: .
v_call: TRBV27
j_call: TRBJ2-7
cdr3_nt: TGTGCCAGCAGCAGGACAAGCTCCTACGAGCAGTACTTC
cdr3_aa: CASSRTSSYEQYF

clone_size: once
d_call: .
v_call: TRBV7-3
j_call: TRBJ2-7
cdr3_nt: TGTGCCAGCAGCCAGGGGCAGGGACGCGAGCAGTACTTC
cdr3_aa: CASSQGQGREQYF

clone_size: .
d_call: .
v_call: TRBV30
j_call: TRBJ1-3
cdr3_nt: TGTGCCTGGAGAAAGAAGGGGCTTTCTGGAAACACCATATATTTT
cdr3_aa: CAWRKKGLSGNTIYF

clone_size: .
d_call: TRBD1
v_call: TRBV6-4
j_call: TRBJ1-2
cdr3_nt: TGTGCCAGCAGTGGAACCGGGACAGGGGGTACCTATGGCTACACCTTC
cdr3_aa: CASSGTGTGGTYGYTF

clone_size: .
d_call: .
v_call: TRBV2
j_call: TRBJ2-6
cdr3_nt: TGTGCCAGCAGTGGACAGGTTCCCAGCTCTGGGGCCAACGTCCTGACTTTC
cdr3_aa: CASSGQVPSSGANVLTF

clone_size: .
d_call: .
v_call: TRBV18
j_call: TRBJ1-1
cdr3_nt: TGTGCCAGCTCACCCACACAGAGACTAGGGACTGAAGCTTTCTTT
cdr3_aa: CASSPTQRLGTEAFF

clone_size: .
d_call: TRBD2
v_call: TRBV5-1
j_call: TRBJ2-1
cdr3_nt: TGCGCCAGCAGACTGGGACTAGCGGGTTCCAATGAGCAGTTCTTC
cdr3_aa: CASRLGLAGSNEQFF

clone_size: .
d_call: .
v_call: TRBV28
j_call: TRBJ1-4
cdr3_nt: TGTGCCAGCAGATACGAGGGGGGGAATGAAAAACTGTTTTTT
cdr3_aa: CASRYEGGNEKLFF

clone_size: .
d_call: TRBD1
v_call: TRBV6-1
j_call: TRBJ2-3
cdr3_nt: TGTGCCAGCAGTGAGACAGGGGGCAATCCCACAGATACGCAGTATTTT
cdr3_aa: CASSETGGNPTDTQYF

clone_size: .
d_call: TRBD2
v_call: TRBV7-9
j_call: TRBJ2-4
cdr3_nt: TGTGCCAGCAGCTTTGGCGGGAGCGACTTAGCCAAAAACAGTCAGTACTTC
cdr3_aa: CASSFGGSDLAKNSQYF

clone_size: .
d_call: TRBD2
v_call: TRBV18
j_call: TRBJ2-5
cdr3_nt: TGTGCCGGCTCACGTGGACTAGCGGGGGAAGAGACCCAGTACTTC
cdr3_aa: CAGSRGLAGEETQYF

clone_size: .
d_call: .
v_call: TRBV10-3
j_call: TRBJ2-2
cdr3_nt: TGTGCCATCAAAGATCAGGGAAGCGGGGAGCTGTTTTTT
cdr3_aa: CAIKDQGSGELFF